This is a list of T cell receptor beta chains from one sample in a study of CD8+CD57+ T cells in acquired aplastic anemia. MiXCR was run by TCRdb on the reads, yielding one entry per CDR3 protein. The repertoire holds tens of thousands of distinct CDR3 sequences, with approximately 46% as singletons. The material sequenced was sorted CD4+, CD8+, or CD8+CD57+ T cells (not recorded which) from PBMCs. The source of these receptors is a human donor in good health, serving as a control. Both conserved end residues are trimmed from each CDR3.

j_gene,v_gene,CDR3aa
TRBJ2-3,TRBV5-1,ASSVRSTDTQY
TRBJ1-2,TRBV3-1,ASSTRDTYGYT
TRBJ2-1,TRBV5-1,AGSRGAYNEQF
TRBJ1-2,TRBV19,ATLGVDYGYT
TRBJ2-3,TRBV11-1,ASSGVVAGSSTDTQY
TRBJ1-2,TRBV6-1,ASSDGTGPGYGYT
TRBJ1-3,TRBV19,ASTDREGGNTIY
TRBJ1-2,TRBV19,ASSGGQRGDYT
TRBJ2-7,TRBV4-1,ASSQPGQVYEQY
TRBJ2-2,TRBV14,ASSRQGDGTGELF
TRBJ2-2,TRBV24-1,ATSETLRTGELF
TRBJ1-6,TRBV2,ASRGGNSPLH
TRBJ2-7,TRBV7-2,ASSYDRQSYEQY
TRBJ2-7,TRBV7-8,ASIVKAGDLSYEQY
TRBJ1-2,TRBV25-1,ASSESGGNYGYT
TRBJ2-6,TRBV9,ASSDQGSTPSGANVLT
TRBJ1-6,TRBV25-1,ASSLGPSNSPLH
TRBJ1-5,TRBV19,ATSVVWNQPQH
TRBJ2-3,TRBV20-1,SAPGGLAGSDTQY
TRBJ2-3,TRBV11-2,ASSPIAGGTDTQY
TRBJ2-2,TRBV29-1,SVGGHTGELF
TRBJ2-7,TRBV27,ASSLNLHYEQY
TRBJ1-2,TRBV7-9,ASSPRTV
TRBJ2-5,TRBV24-1,ATSGTTRETQY
TRBJ1-2,TRBV15,ATSSRSTGTYGYT
TRBJ2-5,TRBV15,ATSREPVLQETQY
TRBJ2-3,TRBV4-2,ASSQDPFGDTDTQY
TRBJ1-1,TRBV18,ASQKGTEAF